These 7 T cell receptor beta chains were sequenced from one sample in a study of blood T cell repertoires in COVID-19. The repertoire was sequenced with immunoSEQ multiplex PCR; TCRdb's copy has only in-frame clones and lacks some. The sample has a few hundred thousand clones, 90% seen once. The sequencing input was peripheral blood. These receptors all come from a woman in her forties with COVID-19, enrolled during active disease.

The chain employs TRBV3-1 (or the pseudogene TRBV3-2) and TRBJ2-6; D perhaps matches TRBD1 (6 bases). V lost 1 base to trimming and J lost 2 bases, with 9 bases between them. This CDR3 region has 16 residues. The germline gives CDR1 LGHDT, CDR2 YNNKEL (reference sequence). CDR3 sequence reads: CASSQGQGTGANVLTF. DNA of the CDR3: TGTGCCAGCAGCCAAGGGCAGGGGACTGGGGCCAACGTCCTGACTTTC.

This chain uses TRBV12-3 or TRBV12-4 with TRBJ1-2, with a tentative D call TRBD1 (5 bases). The CDR3 has 13 amino acids. Between the trimmed V and J ends, which lost 7 bases and 5 bases, there was a span of 14 bases. CDR3 coding DNA: TGTGCCAGCACCATGACAGAATCGTATGGCTACACCTTC. Translation: CASTMTESYGYTF.

V is TRBV28 and J is TRBJ2-5, with TRBD1 identical over 10 bases. This CDR3 has 16 residues. Per the germline V gene, CDR1 is MDHEN and CDR2 is SYDVKM. Trimming took 5 bases from V and 5 from J; bases not matched to a gene: 11. CDR3 protein: CASSPTGTGVLETQYF. The CDR3 coding sequence is TGTGCCAGCAGTCCGACCGGGACAGGGGTTTTGGAGACCCAGTACTTC.

The rearrangement links TRBV5-8 to TRBJ2-6; D possibly corresponds to TRBD2 (6 bases). There are 15 residues in the CDR3. Germline V gives CDR1 SGHTS, CDR2 YDEGEE. The ends were cut back, 3 bases at V and 0 bases at J, with 7 bases in the middle. CDR3 sequence (DNA): TGTGCCAGCAGCTGGACTAACTCTGGGGCCAACGTCCTGACTTTC. Translated, it gives CASSWTNSGANVLTF.

This chain links TRBV2 with TRBJ1-6; no clear D. This CDR3 has 15 amino acids. Trimming removed 7 bases from V and 3 bases from J, with 13 bases in between. CDR1 is SNHLY and CDR2 is FYNNEI in the germline V gene. CDR3 protein: CASTGVRGYNSPLHF. CDR3 nucleotide sequence: TGTGCCAGCACGGGTGTACGGGGCTATAATTCACCCCTCCACTTT. Together with reference TRBV2 and TRBJ1-6, the CDR3 gives the full variable domain: EPEVTQTPSHQVTQMGQEVILRCVPISNHLYFYWYRQILGQKVEFLVSFYNNEISEKSEIFDDQFSVERPDGSNFTLKIRSTKLEDSAMYFCASTGVRGYNSPLHFGNGTRLTVT.

The chain joins TRBV19 to TRBJ2-1; the match to TRBD2 covers 9 bases. The germline V gene has CDR1 LNHDA and CDR2 SQIVND (reference sequence). The CDR3 has 16 amino acids. The ends lost 3 bases at V and 1 base at J; junction bases unmatched: 4. The CDR3 bases are TGTGCCAGTAGTATCGGGACTAGCCCGTCCTACAATGAGCAGTTCTTC. Protein sequence: CASSIGTSPSYNEQFF.

V and J are TRBV9 and TRBJ2-2; the match to TRBD2 covers 11 bases. Germline V gene sequence: CDR1 SGDLS, CDR2 YYNGEE. Trimming took 4 bases from V and 6 from J; bases not matched to a gene: 11. The CDR3 length is 17 residues. CDR3 nucleotides: TGTGCCAGCAGCCCCCGGCCCACTAGCGGGGGTGCCGGGGAGCTGTTTTTT. This encodes CASSPRPTSGGAGELFF. The complete variable domain, with remaining parts taken from reference TRBV9 and TRBJ2-2, reads DSGVTQTPKHLITATGQRVTLRCSPRSGDLSVYWYQQSLDQGLQFLIQYYNGEERAKGNILERFSAQQFPDLHSELNLSSLELGDSALYFCASSPRPTSGGAGELFFGEGSRLTVL.